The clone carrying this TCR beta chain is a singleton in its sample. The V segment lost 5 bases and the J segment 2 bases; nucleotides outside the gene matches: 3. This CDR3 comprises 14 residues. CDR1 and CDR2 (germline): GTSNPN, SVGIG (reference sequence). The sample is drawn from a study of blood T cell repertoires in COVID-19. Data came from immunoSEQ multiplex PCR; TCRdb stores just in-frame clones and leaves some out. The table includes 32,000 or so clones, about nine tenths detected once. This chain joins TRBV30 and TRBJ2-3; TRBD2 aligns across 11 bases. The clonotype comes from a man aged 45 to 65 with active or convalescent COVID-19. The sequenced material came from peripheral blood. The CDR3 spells CAWSSGRFTDTQYF. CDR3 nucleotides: TGTGCCTGGTCTAGCGGGAGGTTCACAGATACGCAGTATTTT.